This T cell receptor (beta chain) was obtained from a study of CD8 T cells in Susac syndrome. Trimming took off 7 bases at V and 0 bases at J, with 9 bases between the two ends. The CDR3 totals 13 residues. Germline lookup yields CDR1 SQVTM and CDR2 ANQGSEA. TEMRA cells were enriched by FACS, and CD4+ and CD8+ T cells were negatively isolated. The RNA, roughly 0.5 to 1 ug, was put through reverse transcription using random hexamers. An immunoSEQ multiplex PCR generated amplified TCR beta CDR3 products spanning 54 Vbeta and 13 Jbeta. TCRdb itself ran the immunoSEQ multiplex PCR reads through MiXCR, one entry per CDR3 protein. The table has a few hundred thousand distinct CDR3 sequences, around 96% seen once; the top ten hold 0.075% to 0.095%.

The TCR comes from a human donor with multiple sclerosis. The chain employs TRBV29-1 and TRBJ1-4; D not certain. The sample was CD4+ T cells from PBMCs. The CDR3, as DNA: TGCAGCGCTCAGACGACAACTAATGAAAAACTGTTTTTT. The encoded protein is CSAQTTTNEKLFF.